These 18 T cell receptor beta chains were all obtained from the same sample, sequenced in a study of STAT3 mutations in large granular lymphocyte leukemia. TCRdb keeps only in-frame clones here, not all; method: immunoSEQ multiplex PCR. Here the sample spans tens of thousands of clones, over 60% being singletons. Broader study findings: At least one immunodominant TCR beta clonotype appeared in every T-cell large granular lymphocyte leukemia patient.

No cognate antigen is known for these TCRs. What was sequenced was peripheral blood mononuclear cells. The receptors originated from a woman aged 45-65 years with T-cell large granular lymphocyte leukemia. Some clones in this sample may be carry-over from other donors' samples.

The J gene is TRBJ2-2, the V gene TRBV29-1, with D hard to call. The germline V and J ends were trimmed by 3 bases and 5 bases, with 10 bases remaining between them. CDR1 SQVTM and CDR2 ANQGSEA come from the germline V gene. CDR3 size: 13 residues. CDR3 amino acids: CSVEPMLTGELFF. The CDR3, as DNA: TGCAGCGTTGAGCCGATGCTAACCGGGGAGCTGTTTTTT.

The chain recombines TRBV7-3 with TRBJ1-1; D call uncertain. The germline V gene encodes CDR1 SGHTA and CDR2 FQGTGA. V shed 5 bases and J shed 5 bases, with 12 bases lying between them. This CDR3 spans 13 amino acids. The CDR3 spells CASSAYFGTEAFF. Here the CDR3 DNA reads TGTGCCAGCAGCGCCTACTTTGGGACTGAAGCTTTCTTT.

This clone was seen only a few times. The chain carries TRBV11-3 and TRBJ1-1; TRBD1 might be the D (5 bases). The length of the CDR3 is 16 residues. Germline CDR1 reads SGHNT; CDR2 reads YENEEA. The germline V and J ends were trimmed by 0 bases and 4 bases, with 15 bases remaining between them. For the CDR3, the DNA is TGTGCCAGCAGCTTAGACGGCAGGGAAGGGAGCACTGAAGCTTTCTTT. Translated, it gives CASSLDGREGSTEAFF.

V and J are TRBV25-1 and TRBJ1-2; D perhaps matches TRBD1 (6 bases). There are 15 residues in the CDR3. The V gene's germline CDR1 is MGHDK and CDR2 SYGVNS. V was trimmed by 3 bases and J by 4 bases, leaving 15 bases between them. CDR3 sequence: CASSESAGEAYGYTF. The CDR3 coding sequence is TGTGCCAGCAGTGAGTCAGCAGGGGAGGCCTATGGCTACACCTTC.

This chain connects TRBV5-4 to TRBJ1-1; D may be TRBD1 (5 bases). The CDR3 is 14 amino acids. Trimming left V 5 bases short and J 4 bases short, with 15 bases between. Germline V CDR1 and CDR2: SGHNT, YYREEE (reference sequence). CDR3 sequence reads: CASRPTRGTTEAFF. CDR3 in DNA: TGTGCCAGCAGACCGACTCGGGGCACCACTGAAGCTTTCTTT. Together with reference TRBV5-4 and TRBJ1-1, the CDR3 gives the full variable domain: ETGVTQSPTHLIKTRGQQVTLRCSSQSGHNTVSWYQQALGQGPQFIFQYYREEENGRGNFPPRFSGLQFPNYSSELNVNALELDDSALYLCASRPTRGTTEAFFGQGTRLTVV.

The rearrangement joins TRBV7-9 to TRBJ1-5; 11 bases line up with TRBD1. The CDR3 is made up of 15 amino acids. Germline V gene data show CDR1 as SEHNR and CDR2 as FQNEAQ (reference sequence). The ends lost 1 base at V and 6 bases at J; junction bases unmatched: 2. CDR3 DNA sequence: TGTGCCAGCAGCTTAGGGACAGGGGGCGGTCAGCCCCAGCATTTT. Protein: CASSLGTGGGQPQHF.

The chain couples TRBV30 to TRBJ2-7; D is unresolved. V lost 2 bases and J 2 bases, leaving 4 bases between the germline ends. The germline CDR1 and CDR2 sequences are GTSNPN and SVGIG (reference sequence). The CDR3 is made up of 11 amino acids. Here the CDR3 DNA reads TGTGCCTGGAGTTCCGCCTACGAGCAGTACTTC. Amino acid sequence: CAWSSAYEQYF.

This clone was seen a few times. This sequence joins TRBV9 and TRBJ1-2; D is unresolved. With 3 bases removed from V and 4 bases from J, the gap between germline ends came to 7 bases. The CDR3 spans 12 residues. CDR1 and CDR2 from the germline V gene are SGDLS and YYNGEE. The CDR3 DNA sequence: TGTGCCAGCAGCGCCTCGGGCTATGGCTACACCTTC. Amino acid sequence: CASSASGYGYTF.

The rearrangement uses TRBV11-2 and TRBJ1-3; 8 bases agree with TRBD1. Germline V gene lookup returns CDR1 SGHAT and CDR2 FQNNGV. The CDR3 covers 14 residues. V lost 5 bases to trimming and J lost 6 bases; unmatched junction nucleotides: 6. CDR3 sequence (DNA): TGTGCCAGCAGCCTGACAGGGGACGAAAACACCATATATTTT. It yields the protein CASSLTGDENTIYF.

J is TRBJ2-7 and V is TRBV27; no clear D. In germline, CDR1 is MNHEY, CDR2 SMNVEV (reference sequence). Trimming pared 1 base from V and 3 bases from J, leaving 7 bases between. The CDR3 is 13 amino acids. DNA of the CDR3: TGTGCCAGCAGTTTATTTGGCTACTACGAGCAGTACTTC. It translates to CASSLFGYYEQYF.

V and J are TRBV7-9 and TRBJ1-1; TRBD1 matches at 12 bases. Germline loops: CDR1 SEHNR, CDR2 FQNEAQ (reference sequence). The CDR3 totals 14 residues. V shed 11 bases and J 2 bases; nucleotides not matched to a gene: 6. The CDR3: CALAGTGGNTEAFF. The CDR3 nucleotides read TGTGCCTTGGCGGGGACAGGGGGCAACACTGAAGCTTTCTTT.

The chain couples TRBV7-2 to TRBJ2-2; D is possibly TRBD1 or TRBD2 (5 bases each). Germline CDR1 and CDR2: SGHTA and FQGNSA. V shed 0 bases and J shed 0 bases, with 5 bases lying between them. The CDR3 covers 15 residues. CDR3 nucleotide sequence: TGTGCCAGCAGCTTAGCGGGACCGAACACCGGGGAGCTGTTTTTT. It specifies CASSLAGPNTGELFF.

The chain joins TRBV9 to TRBJ1-2; D gene uncertain. This CDR3 is built from 13 residues. CDR1 SGDLS and CDR2 YYNGEE come from the germline V gene. V lost 5 bases and J 6 bases, leaving 14 bases between the germline ends. CDR3 nucleotides: TGTGCCAGCAGTCGACCTGGGCAGGATGGCTACACCTTC. Protein sequence: CASSRPGQDGYTF.

The chain is built from TRBV30 and TRBJ2-5; 10 positions agree with TRBD2. This CDR3 has 15 amino acids. V lost 0 bases to trimming and J lost 5 bases; unmatched junction nucleotides: 6. Germline assignment: CDR1 GTSNPN and CDR2 SVGIG (reference sequence). The CDR3 DNA is TGTGCCTGGAGTGTAAGACCTAGCGGGAGTGAGACCCAGTACTTC. Translation: CAWSVRPSGSETQYF.

J is TRBJ2-5 and V is TRBV28, with D uncertain. The CDR3 runs 15 residues. In germline, CDR1 is MDHEN, CDR2 SYDVKM. Trimming left V 5 bases short and J 0 bases short, with 13 bases between. Written as DNA, the CDR3 is TGTGCCAGCAGTACGCCCCCCACTTACCAAGAGACCCAGTACTTC. Its translation: CASSTPPTYQETQYF.

V usage is TRBV5-1 and J usage is TRBJ2-7; D tentatively reads TRBD1 or TRBD2 (5 bases each). The CDR3 contains 14 residues. Trimming took 4 bases from V and 3 from J, leaving 14 bases between them. Germline V gives CDR1 SGHRS, CDR2 YFSETQ. For the CDR3, the DNA is TGCGCCAGCAGCATCGGGGACCTCCTCTACGAGCAGTACTTC. Protein product: CASSIGDLLYEQYF.

V and J are TRBV7-2 and TRBJ1-3; 7 bases align to TRBD1. CDR1 is SGHTA, CDR2 FQGNSA, per germline. There are 15 residues in the CDR3. Trimming removed 5 bases from V and 0 bases from J; junction bases left unmatched: 4. The CDR3 is CASSATGDSGNTIYF. CDR3 sequence (DNA): TGTGCCAGCAGCGCAACAGGGGACTCTGGAAACACCATATATTTT.

This clone was observed a few times. This chain uses TRBV10-3 with TRBJ2-2; 8 bases agree with TRBD2. Trimming cost V 8 bases and J 4 bases; bases outside gene matches: 6. Germline CDR1 reads ENHRY; CDR2 reads SYGVKD. This CDR3 region has 14 residues. CDR3 residues: CAIRGGASTGELFF. The CDR3 nucleotides are TGTGCCATCCGGGGGGGAGCAAGCACCGGGGAGCTGTTTTTT.